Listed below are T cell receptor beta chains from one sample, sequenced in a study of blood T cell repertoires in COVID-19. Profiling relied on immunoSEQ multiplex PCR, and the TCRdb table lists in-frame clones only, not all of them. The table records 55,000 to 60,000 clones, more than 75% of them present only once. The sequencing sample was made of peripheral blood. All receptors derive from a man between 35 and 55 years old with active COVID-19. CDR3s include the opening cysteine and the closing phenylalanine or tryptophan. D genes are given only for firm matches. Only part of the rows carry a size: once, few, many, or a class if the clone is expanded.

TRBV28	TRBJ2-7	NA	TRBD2	TGTGCCAGCATGGCGGGAGTGAGCTACGAGCAGTACTTC	CASMAGVSYEQYF
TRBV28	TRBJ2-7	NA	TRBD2	TGTGCCAGCAGTTTATCCCCTGGACTAGCCTACGAGCAGTACTTC	CASSLSPGLAYEQYF
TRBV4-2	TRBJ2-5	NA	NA	TGTGCCAGCAGCCAACCACCGAGAGAGACCCAGTACTTC	CASSQPPRETQYF
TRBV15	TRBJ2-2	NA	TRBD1	TGTGCCACCAGCAGAGATTACGGAAAGGGGGCGATCACCGGGGAGCTGTTTTTT	CATSRDYGKGAITGELFF
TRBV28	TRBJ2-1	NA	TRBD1	TGTGCCAGCAGTTCGACAGGGGGCGGGTTCCTGTCCTACAATGAGCAGTTCTTC	CASSSTGGGFLSYNEQFF
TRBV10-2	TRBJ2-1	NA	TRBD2	TGCGCCAGCAGTCTAGCGGGTACCTACAATGAGCAGTTCTTC	CASSLAGTYNEQFF
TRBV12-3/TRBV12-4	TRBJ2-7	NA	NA	TGTGCCAGCAGTCCGGGGACAACCGACGAGCAGTACTTC	CASSPGTTDEQYF
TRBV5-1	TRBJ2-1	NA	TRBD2	TGCGCCAGCAGTCCCCTAGCGGGGCACAATGAGCAGTTCTTC	CASSPLAGHNEQFF
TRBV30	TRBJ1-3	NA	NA	TGTGCCTGGAGTGTGGGGGGATACTTCTCTGGAAACACCATATATTTT	CAWSVGGYFSGNTIYF
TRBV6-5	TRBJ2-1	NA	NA	TGTGCCAGCGGGACATTCCAGGGGTTGAATGAGCAGTTCTTC	CASGTFQGLNEQFF
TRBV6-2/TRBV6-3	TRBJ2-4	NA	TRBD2	TGTGCCAGCAGTTACCGTAGCGGGAGTTCCAAAAACATTCAGTACTTC	CASSYRSGSSKNIQYF
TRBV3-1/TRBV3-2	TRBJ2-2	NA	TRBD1	TGTGCCAGCAGCCCGGGGACAGTGCGAGGGGAGCTGTTTTTT	CASSPGTVRGELFF
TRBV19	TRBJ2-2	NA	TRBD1	TGTGCCAGTAGCAGGACAGGGGACACCGGGGAGCTGTTTTTT	CASSRTGDTGELFF
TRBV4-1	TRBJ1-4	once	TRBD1	TGCGCCAGTTCCGGGACAGGGGCATCTACTAATGAAAAACTGTTTTTT	CASSGTGASTNEKLFF
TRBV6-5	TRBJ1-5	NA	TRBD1	TGTGCCAGCAGTCGACAGGGGGCGAATCAGCCCCAGCATTTT	CASSRQGANQPQHF
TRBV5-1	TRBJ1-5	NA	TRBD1	TGCGCCAGCAGCATCGGACAGGGCGATCAGCCCCAGCATTTT	CASSIGQGDQPQHF
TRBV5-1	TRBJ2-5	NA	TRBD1	TGCGCCAGCAGGCGACAGGGGGCAGAGACCCAGTACTTC	CASRRQGAETQYF
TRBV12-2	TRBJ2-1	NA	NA	TGTGCAAGTCGCTCCGCAGGGGTAAGAATCAATGAGCAGTTCTTC	CASRSAGVRINEQFF
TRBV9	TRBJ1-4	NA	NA	TGTGCCAGCAGCCGTACAGGACGGAATGAAAAACTGTTTTTT	CASSRTGRNEKLFF
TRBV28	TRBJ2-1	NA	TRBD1	TGTGCCAGCAGTGACAGGGGGGACGATGAGCAGTTCTTC	CASSDRGDDEQFF
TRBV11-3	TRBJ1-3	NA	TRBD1	TGTGCCAGCAGCCGGGACAGCCTCTCTGGAAACACCATATATTTT	CASSRDSLSGNTIYF
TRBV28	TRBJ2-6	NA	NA	TGTGCCAGCAGTTTGGAGGGGTACTCTGGGGCCAACGTCCTGACTTTC	CASSLEGYSGANVLTF
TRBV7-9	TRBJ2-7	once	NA	TGTGCCAGCAGCCCAGGAGGCGGGGACTCACGCGAGCAGTACTTC	CASSPGGGDSREQYF
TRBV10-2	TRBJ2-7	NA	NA	TGCGCCAGCAGTGAGTCATGGCAGGGTCCCTACGAGCAGTACTTC	CASSESWQGPYEQYF
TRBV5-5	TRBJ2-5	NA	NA	TGTGCCAGCAGCTTGGAACAGTTCACCGACCAAGAGACCCAGTACTTC	CASSLEQFTDQETQYF
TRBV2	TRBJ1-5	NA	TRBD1	TGTGCCAGCACCTGGGGACAGGGGGAATTGGAGCCCCAGCATTTT	CASTWGQGELEPQHF
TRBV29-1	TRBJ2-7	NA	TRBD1	TGCAGCGTCCGGGACAGCTCCTACGAGCAGTACTTC	CSVRDSSYEQYF
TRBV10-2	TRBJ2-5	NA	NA	TGCGCCAGCAGTGAGTCAAGAGATACCCAGTACTTC	CASSESRDTQYF
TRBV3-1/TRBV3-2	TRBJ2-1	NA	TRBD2	TGTGCCAGCAGCCCCATCCCACTAGCGGGACTGTACAATGAGCAGTTCTTC	CASSPIPLAGLYNEQFF
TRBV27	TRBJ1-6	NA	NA	TGTGCCAGCAGTTTTGCGTATGAGGGATCACCCCTCCACTTT	CASSFAYEGSPLHF
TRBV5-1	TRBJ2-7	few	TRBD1	TGCGCCAGCAGCTGGGGGACAGGGCGGAACGAGCAGTACTTC	CASSWGTGRNEQYF
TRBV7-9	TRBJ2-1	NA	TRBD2	TGTGCCAGCAGCTTGGGGACTAGCGGGAGTGGGTCCTACAATGAGCAGTTCTTC	CASSLGTSGSGSYNEQFF
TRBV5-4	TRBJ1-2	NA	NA	TGTGCCAGCAGCCCGGGAGGCAAGGGCGGCTACACCTTC	CASSPGGKGGYTF
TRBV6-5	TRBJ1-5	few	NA	TGTGCCAGCAGTTACCAGATCAATCAGCCCCAGCATTTT	CASSYQINQPQHF
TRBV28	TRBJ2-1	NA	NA	TGTGCCAGCTACACTACCCGACAGTTCTACAATGAGCAGTTCTTC	CASYTTRQFYNEQFF
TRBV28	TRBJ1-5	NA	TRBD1	TGTGCCAGCAGTCCGGGACAGCTCAATCAGCCCCAGCATTTT	CASSPGQLNQPQHF
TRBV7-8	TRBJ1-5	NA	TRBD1	TGTGCCAGCAGCTCGGACAGGGGGGAGAATCAGCCCCAGCATTTT	CASSSDRGENQPQHF
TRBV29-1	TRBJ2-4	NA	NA	TGCAGCGTTGCCCTTGCGGCGGGCCGAGACAAAAACATTCAGTACTTC	CSVALAAGRDKNIQYF
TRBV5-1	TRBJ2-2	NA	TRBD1	TGCGCCAGCAGCCGGACCGGGACAGCGAACACCGGGGAGCTGTTTTTT	CASSRTGTANTGELFF
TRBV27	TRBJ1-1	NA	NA	TGTGCCAGCAGTTTAAATAGCCGTGCGGGGATGACTGAAGCTTTCTTT	CASSLNSRAGMTEAFF
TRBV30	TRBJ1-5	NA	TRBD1	TGTGCCTGGAGCATGGGACAGGCCGGCTATAGCAATCAGCCCCAGCATTTT	CAWSMGQAGYSNQPQHF
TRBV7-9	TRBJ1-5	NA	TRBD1	TGTGCCAGCAGCCCCGGGACAGGGGACAATCAGCCCCAGCATTTT	CASSPGTGDNQPQHF
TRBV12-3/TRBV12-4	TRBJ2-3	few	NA	TGTGCCAGCAGTTTCTTCCCAGATACGCAGTATTTT	CASSFFPDTQYF
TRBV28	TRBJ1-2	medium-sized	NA	TGTGCCAGCAGCCGTTTCTATGGCTACACCTTC	CASSRFYGYTF
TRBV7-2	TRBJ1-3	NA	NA	TGTGCCAGCAGCTTTCGGACTGTTGACTCTGGAAACACCATATATTTT	CASSFRTVDSGNTIYF
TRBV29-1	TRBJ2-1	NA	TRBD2	TGCAGCGTTGCGACTAGCGGGAGTAGGGAGCAGTTCTTC	CSVATSGSREQFF
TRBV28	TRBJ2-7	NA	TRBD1	TGTGCCAGCAGGTCAGGGGGAAGGGGCTACGAGCAGTACTTC	CASRSGGRGYEQYF
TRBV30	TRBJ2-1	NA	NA	TGTGCCTGGAGTGAACTCAATGAGCAGTTCTTC	CAWSELNEQFF
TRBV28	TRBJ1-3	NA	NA	TGTGCCAGCAGCCGCGGGACCGTCAACGCTGGAAACACCATATATTTT	CASSRGTVNAGNTIYF
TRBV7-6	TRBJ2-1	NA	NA	TGTGCCAGCAGCTTAGGTGCAATACTAGTAGGTTACAATGAGCAGTTCTTC	CASSLGAILVGYNEQFF
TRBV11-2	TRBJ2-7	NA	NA	TGTGCCAGCAGCTCGTTGGTCGGGTCCCACGAGCAGTACTTC	CASSSLVGSHEQYF
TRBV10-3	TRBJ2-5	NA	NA	TGTGCCATCAGCGGACAGCAAGAGACCCAGTACTTC	CAISGQQETQYF
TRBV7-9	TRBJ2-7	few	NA	TGTGCCAGTGACGATTACAGAACCACCTCCTCCTACGAGCAGTACTTC	CASDDYRTTSSYEQYF
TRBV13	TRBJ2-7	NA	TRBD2	TGTGCCAGCAGCTCCACTAGCGGGAAGTACGAGCAGTACTTC	CASSSTSGKYEQYF
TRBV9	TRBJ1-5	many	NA	TGTGCCAGCAGCGACGGTGTACAGGGCAATCAGCCCCAGCATTTT	CASSDGVQGNQPQHF
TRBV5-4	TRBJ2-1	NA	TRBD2	TGTGCCAGCAGTTATCGACTAGCGGGAGGAGGCAATGAGCAGTTCTTC	CASSYRLAGGGNEQFF
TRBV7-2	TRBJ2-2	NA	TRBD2	TGTGCCAGCAGCTTAGTCGGCGGGAGTGGCGGGGAGCTGTTTTTT	CASSLVGGSGGELFF